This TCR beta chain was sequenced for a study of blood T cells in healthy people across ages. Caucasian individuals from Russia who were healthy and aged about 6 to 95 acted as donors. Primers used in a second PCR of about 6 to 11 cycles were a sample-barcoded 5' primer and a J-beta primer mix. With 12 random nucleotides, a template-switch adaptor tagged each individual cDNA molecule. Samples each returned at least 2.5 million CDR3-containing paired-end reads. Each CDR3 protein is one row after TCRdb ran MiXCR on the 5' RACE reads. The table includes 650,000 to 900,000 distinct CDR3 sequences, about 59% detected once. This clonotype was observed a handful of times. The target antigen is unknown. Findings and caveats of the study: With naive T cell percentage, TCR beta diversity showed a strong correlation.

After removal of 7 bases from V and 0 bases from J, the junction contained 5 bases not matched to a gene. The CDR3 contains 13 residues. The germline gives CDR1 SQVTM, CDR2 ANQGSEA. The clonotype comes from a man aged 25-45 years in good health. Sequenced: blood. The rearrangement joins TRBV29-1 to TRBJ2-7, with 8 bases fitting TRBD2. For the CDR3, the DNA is TGCAGCGGCCGGGGGGGCAGCTCCTACGAGCAGTACTTC. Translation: CSGRGGSSYEQYF.